This T cell receptor (beta chain) was identified during a study of T cell responses to AZD1222 COVID-19 vaccine. This CDR3 region has 12 residues. Deletions cut 2 bases from V and 7 bases from J, with 9 bases between. The germline V gene encodes CDR1 SGHTA and CDR2 FQGNSA. Study results and caveats: Reports say nearly half of spike-specific TCRs go after unmutated variant regions. Two AZD1222 administrations were followed by greater Spike-specific TCR breadth and depth. Just 5 to 7 people given AZD1222 tested seropositive at baseline. Clonal diversity was possibly underestimated, and the donors were mostly white British, with more females.

Only in-frame clones appear in the TCRdb table, and some are missing; sequencing was by immunoSEQ multiplex PCR. The sample holds roughly 100,000 clones, more than 90% seen once. For this clone: What it binds is unknown.

This chain connects TRBV7-2 to TRBJ2-7; possibly TRBD1 for D (5 bases). The specimen was peripheral blood, collected on day 0 of AZD1222 vaccination. The TCR was taken from an adult in good health. CDR3: CASSLSTEEQYF. The DNA for the CDR3 is TGTGCCAGCAGCTTATCGACAGAGGAGCAGTACTTC.